One and the same sample provided the 16 T cell receptor beta chains below, sequenced in a study of blood T cell repertoires in COVID-19. Data came from immunoSEQ multiplex PCR; TCRdb stores just in-frame clones and leaves some out. The profile shows about 210,000 clones, around 82% of them singletons. Material for sequencing was peripheral blood. Receptors originate from a woman aged 70-85 years with acute or convalescent COVID-19.

Remarks on this clone: Other DNA sequences in this specimen translate into the identical CDR3. The V and J genes are TRBV4-3 and TRBJ2-6; tentatively, D is TRBD1 (5 bases). V lost 1 base to trimming and J lost 1 base, with 5 bases between them. The CDR3 runs 15 residues. Germline assignment: CDR1 LGHNA and CDR2 YSLEER. The CDR3 protein is CASSQAGSGANVLTF. The CDR3 bases are TGCGCCAGCAGCCAAGCAGGGTCTGGGGCCAACGTCCTGACTTTC.

The chain uses TRBV2 and TRBJ1-1; D unresolved. The germline V gene encodes CDR1 SNHLY and CDR2 FYNNEI. The CDR3 loop spans 13 amino acids. V was trimmed by 4 bases and J by 4 bases, leaving 10 bases between them. The chain's CDR3 is CASSVETSTEAFF. CDR3 in DNA: TGTGCCAGCAGTGTAGAAACTAGCACTGAAGCTTTCTTT. Filled out from reference TRBV2 and TRBJ1-1, the complete variable domain reads EPEVTQTPSHQVTQMGQEVILRCVPISNHLYFYWYRQILGQKVEFLVSFYNNEISEKSEIFDDQFSVERPDGSNFTLKIRSTKLEDSAMYFCASSVETSTEAFFGQGTRLTVV.

The chain carries TRBV6-5 and TRBJ2-6; D is uncertain. The CDR3 runs to 12 residues. Trimming removed 7 bases at V and 2 bases at J, with 3 bases between. Per the germline V gene, CDR1 is MNHEY and CDR2 is SVGAGI. Written as DNA, the CDR3 is TGTGCCAGCACAGCTGGGGCCAACGTCCTGACTTTC. Protein: CASTAGANVLTF.

The chain uses TRBV19 and TRBJ2-1, with 7 positions matching TRBD2. The germline V gene encodes CDR1 LNHDA and CDR2 SQIVND (reference sequence). The CDR3 is 16 amino acids. The V segment lost 5 bases and the J segment 9 bases; nucleotides outside the gene matches: 16. The CDR3 DNA reads as TGTGCCAGTAGTCCCCCTTGGGGGGGTCCGTACCCTGAGCAGTTCTTC. As protein: CASSPPWGGPYPEQFF. The variable domain in full, with the rest retrieved from reference TRBV19 and TRBJ2-1, is DGGITQSPKYLFRKEGQNVTLSCEQNLNHDAMYWYRQDPGQGLRLIYYSQIVNDFQKGDIAEGYSVSREKKESFPLTVTSAQKNPTAFYLCASSPPWGGPYPEQFFGPGTRLTVL.

The chain carries TRBV4-1 and TRBJ2-2, with D unresolved. The CDR3 is made up of 14 amino acids. Trimming took off 1 base at V and 5 bases at J, with 8 bases between the two ends. Germline CDR1 reads MGHRA; CDR2 reads YSYEKL. CDR3 nucleotides: TGCGCCAGCAGCCAAGGACTGGTAACCGGGGAGCTGTTTTTT. Translation gives CASSQGLVTGELFF.

J is TRBJ1-1 and V is TRBV6-2 or TRBV6-3; TRBD1 matches 7 bases. J lost 5 bases, V lost 5 bases, and 8 bases had no gene match. The CDR3 sequence is 14 residues long. The germline V gene has CDR1 MNHEY and CDR2 SVGEGT. The CDR3 nucleotides read TGTGCCAGCAGTACGGGACAGAAGAGAACTGAAGCTTTCTTT. Its protein is CASSTGQKRTEAFF.

The CDR3 DNA reads as TGTGCCGGCCTAGGTTCTGCCGACTCCTACAATGAGCAGTTCTTC. Amino acid sequence: CAGLGSADSYNEQFF. The chain joins TRBV6-5 to TRBJ2-1, with D hard to call. The CDR3 sequence is 15 residues long. With 11 bases removed from V and 0 bases from J, the gap between germline ends came to 17 bases. Germline CDR1 is MNHEY and CDR2 is SVGAGI.

This clone was found a few times. This sequence joins TRBV9 and TRBJ1-2; D is possibly TRBD1 (5 bases). The V end lost 3 bases, the J end lost 3 bases, and 27 bases lay between the germline ends. This CDR3 is built from 19 residues. Per germline, CDR1 SGDLS and CDR2 YYNGEE. The CDR3: CASSDPLVRFRVWDYGYTF. DNA for the CDR3: TGTGCCAGCAGCGATCCATTAGTTAGGTTCAGGGTCTGGGACTATGGCTACACCTTC. Full variable domain (rest looked up from reference TRBV9 and TRBJ1-2): DSGVTQTPKHLITATGQRVTLRCSPRSGDLSVYWYQQSLDQGLQFLIQYYNGEERAKGNILERFSAQQFPDLHSELNLSSLELGDSALYFCASSDPLVRFRVWDYGYTFGSGTRLTVV.

The gene calls are TRBV24-1 and TRBJ2-7; possible D gene TRBD2, 5 bases. Germline loops: CDR1 KGHDR, CDR2 SFDVKD. There are 14 residues in the CDR3. Deletions cut 5 bases from V and 3 bases from J, with 13 bases between. CDR3 amino acids: CATSGGVRDYEQYF. CDR3 nucleotide sequence: TGTGCCACCAGTGGTGGTGTGAGGGACTACGAGCAGTACTTC.

This rearrangement joins TRBV7-2 to TRBJ1-2; unclear D gene. This CDR3 region has 14 residues. Trimming stripped 5 bases from V and 4 bases from J, with 14 bases between. Germline V gives CDR1 SGHTA, CDR2 FQGNSA. CDR3 region: CASSPGLGGYGYTF. CDR3 nucleotides: TGTGCCAGCAGCCCAGGACTGGGCGGCTATGGCTACACCTTC.

The rearrangement uses TRBV9 and TRBJ2-1; 10 bases are a match to TRBD2. After removal of 0 bases from V and 9 bases from J, the junction contained 9 bases not matched to a gene. CDR1 and CDR2 from the germline V gene are SGDLS and YYNGEE. The CDR3 sequence is 16 residues long. The CDR3 loop is CASSVAQRGGMVEQFF. The CDR3 coding sequence is TGTGCCAGCAGCGTAGCCCAGCGGGGGGGCATGGTTGAGCAGTTCTTC.

Only one count was recorded for this clone. V and J are TRBV9 and TRBJ2-7, with D tentatively TRBD1 (5 bases). Germline V gives CDR1 SGDLS, CDR2 YYNGEE. V was cut by 5 bases and J by 4 bases, with 19 bases left in between. The CDR3 runs 15 residues. The CDR3: CASRITQGNEYEQYF. DNA of the CDR3: TGTGCCAGCAGGATCACGCAGGGTAATGAATACGAGCAGTACTTC.

The CDR3 region has the DNA TGTGCCAGCAGCCGCCGGACAGGGGGACAAACCTACGAGCAGTACTTC. Amino acids: CASSRRTGGQTYEQYF. This chain links TRBV14 with TRBJ2-7, with TRBD1 identical over 10 bases. The J segment lost 2 bases and the V segment lost 4 bases, leaving 8 bases of the junction unmatched. This CDR3 has 16 residues. Germline CDR1 and CDR2: SGHDN and FVKESK.

The chain couples TRBV9 to TRBJ2-5, with D possibly matching TRBD2 (7 bases). This CDR3 comprises 17 residues. From germline, CDR1 is SGDLS and CDR2 YYNGEE. Between the trimmed V and J ends, which lost 3 bases and 2 bases, there was a span of 20 bases. Here the CDR3 reads CASSAREGGLFQETQYF. As DNA, the CDR3 is TGTGCCAGCAGCGCAAGGGAGGGGGGACTCTTTCAAGAGACCCAGTACTTC.

The chain carries TRBV18 and TRBJ2-2; 8 bases map to TRBD2. This CDR3 region has 15 residues. Germline V gene data show CDR1 as KGHSH and CDR2 as LQKENI. V dropped 5 bases and J dropped 4; count of bases not matched to a gene: 6. CDR3 protein: CASSRGLAGTGELFF. In nucleotides, the CDR3 is TGTGCCAGCTCAAGGGGCCTAGCGGGCACCGGGGAGCTGTTTTTT.

The chain joins TRBV11-2 to TRBJ1-5; D perhaps matches TRBD1 (6 bases). In germline, CDR1 is SGHAT, CDR2 FQNNGV. The CDR3 extends over 15 amino acids. V was trimmed by 5 bases and J by 4 bases, leaving 15 bases between them. CDR3 in amino acids: CASSLQGNRNQPQHF. The CDR3 region has the DNA TGTGCCAGCAGCCTCCAGGGGAATAGGAATCAGCCCCAGCATTTT.